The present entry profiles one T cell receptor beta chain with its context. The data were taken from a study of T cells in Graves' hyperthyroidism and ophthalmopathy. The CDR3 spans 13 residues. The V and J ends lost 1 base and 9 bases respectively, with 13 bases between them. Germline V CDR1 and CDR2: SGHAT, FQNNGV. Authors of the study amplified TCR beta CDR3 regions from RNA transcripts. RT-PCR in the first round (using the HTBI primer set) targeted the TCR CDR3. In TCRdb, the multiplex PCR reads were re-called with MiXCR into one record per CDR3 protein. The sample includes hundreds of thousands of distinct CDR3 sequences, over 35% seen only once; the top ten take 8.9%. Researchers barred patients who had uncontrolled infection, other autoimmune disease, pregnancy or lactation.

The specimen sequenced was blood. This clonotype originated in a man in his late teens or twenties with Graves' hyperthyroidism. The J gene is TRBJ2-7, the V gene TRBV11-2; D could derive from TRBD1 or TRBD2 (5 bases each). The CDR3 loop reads CASSLVLGDGQYF. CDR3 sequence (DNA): TGTGCCAGCAGCTTAGTCTTGGGGGACGGGCAGTACTTC.